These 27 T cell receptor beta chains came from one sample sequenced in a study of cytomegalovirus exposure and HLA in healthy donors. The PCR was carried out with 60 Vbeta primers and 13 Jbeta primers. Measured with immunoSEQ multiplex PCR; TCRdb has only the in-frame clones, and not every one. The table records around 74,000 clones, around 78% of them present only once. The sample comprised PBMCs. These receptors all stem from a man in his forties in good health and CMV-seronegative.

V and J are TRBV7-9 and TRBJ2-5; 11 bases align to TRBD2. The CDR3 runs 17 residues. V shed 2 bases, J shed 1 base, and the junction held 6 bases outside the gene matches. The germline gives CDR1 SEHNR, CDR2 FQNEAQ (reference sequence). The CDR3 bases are TGTGCCAGCAGCTTACGTCCGGGACTAGCGGTCCAAGAGACCCAGTACTTC. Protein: CASSLRPGLAVQETQYF.

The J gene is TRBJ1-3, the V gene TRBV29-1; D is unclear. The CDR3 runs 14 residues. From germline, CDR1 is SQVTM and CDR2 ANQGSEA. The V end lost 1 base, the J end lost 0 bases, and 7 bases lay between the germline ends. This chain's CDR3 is CSVEGRNSGNTIYF. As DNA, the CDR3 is TGCAGCGTTGAAGGGCGGAACTCTGGAAACACCATATATTTT.

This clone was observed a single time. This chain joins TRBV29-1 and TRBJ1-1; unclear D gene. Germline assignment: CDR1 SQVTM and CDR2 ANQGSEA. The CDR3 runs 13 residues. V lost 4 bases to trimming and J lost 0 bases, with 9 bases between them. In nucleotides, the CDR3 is TGCAGCGTTGTGAGCGGATTGAACACTGAAGCTTTCTTT. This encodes CSVVSGLNTEAFF.

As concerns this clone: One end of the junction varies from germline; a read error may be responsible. This chain's CDR3 is CASGYSINGNYEQYF. In DNA, the CDR3 is TGTGCCAGCGGTTACTCGATTAACGGGAACTACGAGCAGTACTTC. The gene calls are TRBV6-5 and TRBJ2-7, with D possibly matching TRBD2 (5 bases). CDR1 is MNHEY and CDR2 is SVGAGI in the germline V gene. The CDR3 contains 15 residues.

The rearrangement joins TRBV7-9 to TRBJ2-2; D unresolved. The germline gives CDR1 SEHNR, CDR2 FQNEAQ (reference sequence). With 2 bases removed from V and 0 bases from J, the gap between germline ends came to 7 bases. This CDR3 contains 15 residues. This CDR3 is CASSLLTANTGELFF. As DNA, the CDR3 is TGTGCCAGCAGCTTACTAACCGCGAACACCGGGGAGCTGTTTTTT.

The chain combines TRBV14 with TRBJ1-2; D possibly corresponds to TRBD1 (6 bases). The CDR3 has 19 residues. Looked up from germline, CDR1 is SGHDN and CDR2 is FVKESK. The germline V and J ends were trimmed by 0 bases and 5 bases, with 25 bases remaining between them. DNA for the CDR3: TGTGCCAGCAGCCAAGAAGCGAGGACAGTGGGGTTTTGGGGATATGGCTACACCTTC. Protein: CASSQEARTVGFWGYGYTF.

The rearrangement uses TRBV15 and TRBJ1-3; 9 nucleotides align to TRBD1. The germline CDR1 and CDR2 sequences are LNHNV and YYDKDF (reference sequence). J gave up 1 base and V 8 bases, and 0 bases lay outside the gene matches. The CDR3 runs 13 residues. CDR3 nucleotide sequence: TGTGCCACCGGACAGGGGTCTGGAAACACCATATATTTT. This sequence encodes CATGQGSGNTIYF.

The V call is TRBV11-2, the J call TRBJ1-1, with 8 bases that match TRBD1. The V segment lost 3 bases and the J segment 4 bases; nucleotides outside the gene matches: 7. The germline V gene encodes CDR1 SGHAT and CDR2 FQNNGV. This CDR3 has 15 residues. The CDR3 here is CASSLAPDRGTEAFF. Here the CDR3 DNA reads TGTGCCAGCAGCTTGGCCCCCGACAGGGGCACTGAAGCTTTCTTT.

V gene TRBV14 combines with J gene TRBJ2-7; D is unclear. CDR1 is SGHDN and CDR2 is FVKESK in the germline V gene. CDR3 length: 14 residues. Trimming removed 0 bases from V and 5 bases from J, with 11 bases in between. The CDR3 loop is CASSQEGDTDEQYF. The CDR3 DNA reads TGTGCCAGCAGCCAAGAAGGAGATACCGACGAGCAGTACTTC.

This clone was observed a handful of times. The CDR3 DNA is TGTGCCAGCAGAGGGACATTGCAAGAGACCCAGTACTTC. Amino acids: CASRGTLQETQYF. This chain connects TRBV6-1 to TRBJ2-5; a weak D match, TRBD1 (6 bases). Germline loops: CDR1 MNHNS, CDR2 SASEGT. Deletions cut 6 bases from V and 2 bases from J, with 10 bases between. The CDR3 spans 13 residues.

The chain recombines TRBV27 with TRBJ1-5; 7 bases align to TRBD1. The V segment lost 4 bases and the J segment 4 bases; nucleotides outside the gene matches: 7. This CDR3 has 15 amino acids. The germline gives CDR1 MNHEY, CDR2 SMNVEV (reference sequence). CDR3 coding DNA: TGTGCCAGCAGTTCGCGACAGGGTCGGAATCAGCCCCAGCATTTT. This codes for CASSSRQGRNQPQHF.

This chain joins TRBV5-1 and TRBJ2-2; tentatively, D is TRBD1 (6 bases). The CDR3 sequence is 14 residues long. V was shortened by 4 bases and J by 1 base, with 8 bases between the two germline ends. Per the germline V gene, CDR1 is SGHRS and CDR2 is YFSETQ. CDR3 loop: CASSRGQNTGELFF. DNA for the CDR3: TGCGCCAGCAGCCGGGGACAGAACACCGGGGAGCTGTTTTTT. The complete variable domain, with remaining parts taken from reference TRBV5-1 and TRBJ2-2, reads KAGVTQTPRYLIKTRGQQVTLSCSPISGHRSVSWYQQTPGQGLQFLFEYFSETQRNKGNFPGRFSGRQFSNSRSEMNVSTLELGDSALYLCASSRGQNTGELFFGEGSRLTVL.

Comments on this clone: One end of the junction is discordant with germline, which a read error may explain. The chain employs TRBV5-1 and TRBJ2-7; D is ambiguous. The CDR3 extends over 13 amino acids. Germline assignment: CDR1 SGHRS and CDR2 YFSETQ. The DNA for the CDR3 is TGCGCCGGCAGCTTGGCCGAGTCCTACGAGCAGTACTTC. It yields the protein CAGSLAESYEQYF.

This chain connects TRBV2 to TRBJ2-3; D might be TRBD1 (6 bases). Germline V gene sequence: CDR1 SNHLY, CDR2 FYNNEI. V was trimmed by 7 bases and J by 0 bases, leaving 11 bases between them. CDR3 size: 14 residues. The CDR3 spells CASNGQYSTDTQYF. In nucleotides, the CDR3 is TGTGCCAGCAACGGACAGTATAGCACAGATACGCAGTATTTT.

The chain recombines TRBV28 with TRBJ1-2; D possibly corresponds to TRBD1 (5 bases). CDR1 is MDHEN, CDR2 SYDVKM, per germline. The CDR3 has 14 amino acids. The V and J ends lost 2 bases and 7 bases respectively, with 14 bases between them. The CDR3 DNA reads TGTGCCAGCAGTTTAATCGGTGTCGGGGGTGGCTACACCTTC. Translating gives CASSLIGVGGGYTF.

CDR3 nucleotide sequence: TGTGCCAGCAGGCCCGGGACAGGGGGCCGTGAAGCTTTCTTT. It specifies CASRPGTGGREAFF. The chain links TRBV6-5 to TRBJ1-1, with 12 nucleotides matching TRBD1. This CDR3 comprises 14 residues. CDR1 and CDR2 (germline): MNHEY, SVGAGI. With 6 bases clipped from V and 7 bases from J, the junction kept 6 bases outside the gene matches.

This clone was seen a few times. CDR3 amino acids: CASSAGTGTVEQYF. CDR3 sequence (DNA): TGCGCCAGCAGCGCAGGGACAGGGACGGTCGAGCAGTACTTC. The J gene is TRBJ2-7, the V gene TRBV5-1, with 9 bases identical to TRBD1. The CDR3 is made up of 14 amino acids. CDR1 is SGHRS, CDR2 YFSETQ, per germline. Losses at the gene ends were 4 bases for V and 6 bases for J; bases not matched to a gene: 8.

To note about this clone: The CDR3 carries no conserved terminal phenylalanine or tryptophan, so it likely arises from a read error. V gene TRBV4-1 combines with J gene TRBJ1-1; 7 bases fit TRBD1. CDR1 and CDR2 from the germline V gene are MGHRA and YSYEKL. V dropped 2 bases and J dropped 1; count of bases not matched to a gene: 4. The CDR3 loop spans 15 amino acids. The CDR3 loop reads CASSQIGQENTEAFL. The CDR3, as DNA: TGCGCCAGCAGCCAAATCGGACAGGAGAACACTGAAGCTTTCCTT.

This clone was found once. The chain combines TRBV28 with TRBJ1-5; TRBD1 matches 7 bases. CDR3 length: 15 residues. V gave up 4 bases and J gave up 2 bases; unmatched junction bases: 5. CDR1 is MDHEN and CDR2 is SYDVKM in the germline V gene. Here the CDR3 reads CASSSRQGRNQPQHF. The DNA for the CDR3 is TGTGCCAGCAGTTCCCGACAGGGACGCAATCAGCCCCAGCATTTT.

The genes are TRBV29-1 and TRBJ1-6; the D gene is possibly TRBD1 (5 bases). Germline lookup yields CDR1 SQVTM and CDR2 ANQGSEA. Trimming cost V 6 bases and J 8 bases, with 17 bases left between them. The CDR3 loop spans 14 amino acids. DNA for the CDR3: TGCAGCGTGGCGGAGGGGATGGGCCATTCACCCCTCCACTTT. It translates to CSVAEGMGHSPLHF.

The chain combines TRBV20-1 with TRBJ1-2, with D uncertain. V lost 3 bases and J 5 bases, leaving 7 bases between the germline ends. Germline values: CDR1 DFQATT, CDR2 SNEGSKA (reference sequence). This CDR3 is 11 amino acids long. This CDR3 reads CSARAPYGYTF. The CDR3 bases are TGCAGTGCTAGGGCTCCGTATGGCTACACCTTC.

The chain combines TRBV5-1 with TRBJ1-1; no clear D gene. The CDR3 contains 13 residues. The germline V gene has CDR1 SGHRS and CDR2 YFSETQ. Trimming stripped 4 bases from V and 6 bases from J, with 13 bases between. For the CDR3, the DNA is TGCGCCAGCAGCCCCGGGGATGTCGCTGAAGCTTTCTTT. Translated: CASSPGDVAEAFF.

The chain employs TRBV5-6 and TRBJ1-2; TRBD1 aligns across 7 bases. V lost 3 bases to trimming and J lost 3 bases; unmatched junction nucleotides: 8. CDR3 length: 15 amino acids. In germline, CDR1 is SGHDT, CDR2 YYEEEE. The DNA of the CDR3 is TGTGCCAGCAGCTGGGGCGGAGGGGGCGACTATGGCTACACCTTC. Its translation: CASSWGGGGDYGYTF. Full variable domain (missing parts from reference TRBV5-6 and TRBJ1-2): DAGVTQSPTHLIKTRGQQVTLRCSPKSGHDTVSWYQQALGQGPQFIFQYYEEEERQRGNFPDRFSGHQFPNYSSELNVNALLLGDSALYLCASSWGGGGDYGYTFGSGTRLTVV.

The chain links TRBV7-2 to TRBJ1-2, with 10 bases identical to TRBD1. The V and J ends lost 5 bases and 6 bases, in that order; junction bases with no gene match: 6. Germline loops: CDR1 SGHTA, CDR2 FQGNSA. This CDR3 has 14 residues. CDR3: CASSPRQGANGYTF. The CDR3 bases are TGTGCCAGCAGCCCCAGACAGGGGGCAAATGGCTACACCTTC.

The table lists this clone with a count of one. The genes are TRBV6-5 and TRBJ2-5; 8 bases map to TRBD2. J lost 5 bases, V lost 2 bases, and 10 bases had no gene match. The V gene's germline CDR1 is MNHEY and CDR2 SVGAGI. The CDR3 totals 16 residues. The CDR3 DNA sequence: TGTGCCAGCAGTTACGTTTCGGGGGGGCTCCGGGAGACCCAGTACTTC. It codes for CASSYVSGGLRETQYF.

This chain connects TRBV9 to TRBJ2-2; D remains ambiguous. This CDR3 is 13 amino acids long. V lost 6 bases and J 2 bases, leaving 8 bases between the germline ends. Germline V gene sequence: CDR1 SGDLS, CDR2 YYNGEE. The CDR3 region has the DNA TGTGCCAGCAATTCCCTTAACACCGGGGAGCTGTTTTTT. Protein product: CASNSLNTGELFF.

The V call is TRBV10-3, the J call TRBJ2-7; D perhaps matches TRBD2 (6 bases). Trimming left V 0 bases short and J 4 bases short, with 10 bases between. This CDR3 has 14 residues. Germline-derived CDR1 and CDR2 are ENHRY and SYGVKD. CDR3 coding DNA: TGTGCCATCAGTGAGTCGGGGGGAAAATACGAGCAGTACTTC. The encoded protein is CAISESGGKYEQYF.